This TCR beta chain was retrieved from a study of blood T cell repertoires in COVID-19. For the study at large: Material from acute and convalescent COVID-19 was sourced from the United States, Italy and Spain.

In germline, CDR1 is SEHNR, CDR2 FQNEAQ (reference sequence). V shed 5 bases and J shed 8 bases, with 15 bases lying between them. The CDR3 runs to 13 residues. TCRdb's table, derived via immunoSEQ multiplex PCR, lists solely in-frame clones and lacks some. The data hold 80,000 or so clones, with 80% observed a single time. V usage is TRBV7-9 and J usage is TRBJ1-1, with D possibly TRBD1 on 5 matching bases. The TCR comes from a woman in her seventies with acute or convalescent COVID-19. Sample: peripheral blood. The CDR3 DNA sequence: TGTGCCAGCAGCAAGGACGGGGGTGGGGAAGCTTTCTTT. It specifies CASSKDGGGEAFF. Together with reference TRBV7-9 and TRBJ1-1, the CDR3 gives the full variable domain: DTGVSQNPRHKITKRGQNVTFRCDPISEHNRLYWYRQTLGQGPEFLTYFQNEAQLEKSRLLSDRFSAERPKGSFSTLEIQRTEQGDSAMYLCASSKDGGGEAFFGQGTRLTVV.